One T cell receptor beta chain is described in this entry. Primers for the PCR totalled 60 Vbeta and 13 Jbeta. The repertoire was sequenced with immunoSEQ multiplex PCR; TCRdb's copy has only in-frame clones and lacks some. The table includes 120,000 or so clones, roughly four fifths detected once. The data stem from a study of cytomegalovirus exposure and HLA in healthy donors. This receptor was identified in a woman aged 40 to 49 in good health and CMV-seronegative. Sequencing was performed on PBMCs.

This chain's CDR3 is CASRAVNTEAFF. CDR3 DNA sequence: TGTGCCAGCAGAGCCGTGAACACTGAAGCTTTCTTT. The V gene is TRBV5-4, the J gene TRBJ1-1, with D hard to call. This CDR3 spans 12 amino acids. V shed 5 bases and J shed 0 bases, with 5 bases lying between them. From germline, CDR1 is SGHNT and CDR2 YYREEE (reference sequence).